A selection of T cell receptor beta chains follows, all from one sample in a study of CD8+ T cells in alopecia areata. The repertoire was sequenced with immunoSEQ multiplex PCR; TCRdb's copy has only in-frame clones and lacks some. The table includes approximately 61,000 clones, 95% to 97% detected once. The source material was CD8+ T cells sorted from blood, sampled at week 0. The source is a human donor with alopecia areata. CDR3s include the opening cysteine and the closing phenylalanine or tryptophan. A D gene is named only where the DNA matches it firmly. Only part of the rows carry a size: once, few, many, or a class if the clone is expanded.

>TRBV4-1|TRBJ2-3|-|TRBD2
TGCGCCAGCAGCTCCCTGGAGCGGGGGATCACAGATACGCAGTATTTT
CASSSLERGITDTQYF
>TRBV5-5|TRBJ1-4|-|-
TGTGCCAGCAGCTTGTCTGAAAAACTGTTTTTT
CASSLSEKLFF
>TRBV9|TRBJ2-3|-|TRBD2
TGTGCCAGCAGCGTAGAGGGACTAGCGGGTTCGGGGGATACGCAGTATTTT
CASSVEGLAGSGDTQYF
>TRBV18|TRBJ1-6|-|-
TGTGCCAGCTCACCAGATGGGGGGAGCTCCTATAATTCACCCCTCCACTTT
CASSPDGGSSYNSPLHF
>TRBV6-6|TRBJ2-5|-|-
TGTGCCAGCAGTCGGACGCAAGAGACCCAGTACTTC
CASSRTQETQYF
>TRBV7-9|TRBJ1-5|few|TRBD1
TGTGCCAGCAGCTTGACAGGGGCAGGTCAGCCCCAGCATTTT
CASSLTGAGQPQHF
>TRBV15|TRBJ2-5|once|TRBD1
TGTGCCACCAGCAGAGATATCGGACAGGGGGAAGAGACCCAGTACTTC
CATSRDIGQGEETQYF
>TRBV4-1|TRBJ2-1|-|-
TGCGCCAGCAGCCAAGTTTCCGGAAATGAGCAGTTCTTC
CASSQVSGNEQFF
>TRBV5-1|TRBJ2-3|-|-
TGCGCCAGCAGCTTTCTGCAGGGGCCAGATACGCAGTATTTT
CASSFLQGPDTQYF
>TRBV5-6|TRBJ2-7|-|TRBD1
TGTGCCAGCAGGTCGGGACAGCCCACCTACGAGCAGTACTTC
CASRSGQPTYEQYF
>TRBV13|TRBJ2-1|-|-
TGTGCCAGCAGCCGAGACTACAATGAGCAGTTCTTC
CASSRDYNEQFF
>TRBV6-5|TRBJ1-2|once|-
TGTGCCAGCAGCCCGGGCTTGGCCCTCTATGGCTACACCTTC
CASSPGLALYGYTF
>TRBV7-8|TRBJ2-3|-|-
TGTGCCAGCAGCTTGTACCTTAGGGACACAGATACGCAGTATTTT
CASSLYLRDTDTQYF
>TRBV9|TRBJ2-7|-|TRBD2
TGTGCCAGCAGCGAGCGGGGGCAGGTTTCCGAGCAGTACTTC
CASSERGQVSEQYF
>TRBV7-8|TRBJ1-1|-|-
TGTGCCAGCAGCATTTACACCCCAAGCGACACTGAAGCTTTCTTT
CASSIYTPSDTEAFF
>TRBV7-8|TRBJ2-3|-|-
TGTGCCAGCAGCTTAACGGTCGGGAAAGATACGCAGTATTTT
CASSLTVGKDTQYF
>TRBV13|TRBJ1-5|-|-
TGTGCCAGCAAGGCCGGCAATCAGCCCCAGCATTTT
CASKAGNQPQHF
>TRBV5-1|TRBJ2-3|-|-
TGCGCCAGCAGCCAGACTCCTAGCACAGATACGCAGTATTTT
CASSQTPSTDTQYF
>TRBV29-1|TRBJ2-1|-|-
TGCAGCGTTGAACGTCCTAGCTCCTACAATGAGCAGTTCTTC
CSVERPSSYNEQFF
>TRBV27|TRBJ1-4|once|-
TGTGCCAGCAGTTTTAGACCCCCCGGGACATACTATGAAAAACTGTTTTTT
CASSFRPPGTYYEKLFF
>TRBV12-5|TRBJ2-7|-|TRBD2
TGTGCTAGTGGTTTCAGGCTAGCGGGGAGATTCTACGAGCAGTACTTC
CASGFRLAGRFYEQYF
>TRBV4-1|TRBJ2-1|-|TRBD2
TGCGCCAGCAGCCAAACAAGCGGGGGGCCCCCCTACAATGAGCAGTTCTTC
CASSQTSGGPPYNEQFF
>TRBV11-2|TRBJ2-5|-|-
TGTGCCAGCAGCATAGGGTTAGGGGGCCAAGAGACCCAGTACTTC
CASSIGLGGQETQYF
>TRBV5-4|TRBJ2-5|-|TRBD2
TGTGCCAGCAGCTTCCCGGGACTAGCGGCACAAGAGACCCAGTACTTC
CASSFPGLAAQETQYF
>TRBV4-2|TRBJ1-2|-|-
TGTGCCAGCAGCCAACTTAAAGACACGGCTAACTATGGCTACACCTTC
CASSQLKDTANYGYTF
>TRBV19|TRBJ2-2|-|TRBD1
TGTGCCAGTAGTATACCACAGGGGCCAAGGGCTAGGGAGCTGTTTTTT
CASSIPQGPRARELFF
>TRBV4-1|TRBJ2-1|-|TRBD1
TGCGCCAGCACTGTGGGGACAGCCATGGGTGAGCAGTTCTTC
CASTVGTAMGEQFF
>TRBV4-3|TRBJ1-2|-|-
TGCGCCAGCAGCCAAGGGCTCCTAGGTGGCTACACCTTC
CASSQGLLGGYTF
>TRBV6-5|TRBJ2-7|-|TRBD2
TGTGCCAGCAGTTTGGCTAGCGGGGACTCATACGAGCAGTACTTC
CASSLASGDSYEQYF
>TRBV11-2|TRBJ1-6|-|-
TGTGCCAGCAGCATCGTGGGAGACAGGATCTATAATTCACCCCTCCACTTT
CASSIVGDRIYNSPLHF
>TRBV9|TRBJ2-2|-|-
TGTGCCAGCAGCGTATTCGGTGTACCCACCGGGGAGCTGTTTTTT
CASSVFGVPTGELFF
>TRBV6-6|TRBJ2-7|-|-
TGTGCCAGCAGTTACACTGGACTGGGTAGCGAGCAGTACTTC
CASSYTGLGSEQYF
>TRBV28|TRBJ2-3|-|-
TGTGCCAGCAGTACAAACCACTTACTCACTAGCACAGATACGCAGTATTTT
CASSTNHLLTSTDTQYF
>TRBV10-3|TRBJ2-2|-|-
TGTGCCATCAAGGGAGAATGGACCGGGGAGCTGTTTTTT
CAIKGEWTGELFF
>TRBV7-6|TRBJ1-4|-|-
TGTGCCAGCAGCTCCCCCGAGGAGGGGCCGGGGGAAAAACTGTTTTTT
CASSSPEEGPGEKLFF
>TRBV7-4|TRBJ2-7|-|TRBD1
TGTGCCAGCAGCCCGGGGCGGACAGGGCGATCAGACTACGAGCAGTACTTC
CASSPGRTGRSDYEQYF
>TRBV5-6|TRBJ2-1|-|-
TGTGCCAGCAGCTTGGCCCCTGGCGCCCGGGATGAGCAGTTCTTC
CASSLAPGARDEQFF
>TRBV4-1|TRBJ2-5|-|TRBD1
TGCGCCAGCAGCCAAGGACAGGGGGTGTACCAAGAGACCCAGTACTTC
CASSQGQGVYQETQYF
>TRBV4-1|TRBJ2-1|once|TRBD1
TGCGCCAGCAGCCCACACTCCCGGGACAGAAACAATGAGCAGTTCTTC
CASSPHSRDRNNEQFF
>TRBV6-1|TRBJ2-5|-|TRBD2
TGTGCCAGCAGTGCCCGTTGGGAAGCGGGGGGAGAGACCCAGTACTTC
CASSARWEAGGETQYF
>TRBV4-3|TRBJ1-2|-|-
TGCGCCAGCAGCCAAGAACCCCACTGGATCTACACCTTC
CASSQEPHWIYTF
>TRBV28|TRBJ1-6|-|TRBD1
TGTGCCAGCAGTTATGACAGGGCGCGGTCACCCCTCCACTTT
CASSYDRARSPLHF
>TRBV5-1|TRBJ2-5|-|TRBD2
TGCGCCAGCAGCATGCAACCGGGGGGTGTCCAGTACTTC
CASSMQPGGVQYF
>TRBV5-1|TRBJ2-2|-|-
TGCGCCAGCAGCTTGGTACAGGAAGCGGCCGGGGAGCTGTTTTTT
CASSLVQEAAGELFF
>TRBV5-4|TRBJ2-1|-|TRBD2
TGTGCCAGCACCGCCGGACTAGCGGAGGGCAATGAGCAGTTCTTC
CASTAGLAEGNEQFF
>TRBV25-1|TRBJ2-2|-|-
TGTGCCAGCAGGGCGCTCGGGGAGCTGTTTTTT
CASRALGELFF
>TRBV7-2|TRBJ1-6|-|-
TGTGCCAGCAGCTTAGCGGACCCCCTAGATAATTCACCCCTCCACTTT
CASSLADPLDNSPLHF
>TRBV6-6|TRBJ2-3|-|TRBD1
TGTGCCAGCACTCAGACAGGGATTGAAGATACGCAGTATTTT
CASTQTGIEDTQYF
>TRBV4-1|TRBJ2-1|-|-
TGCGCCAGCAGCCAAGATTTCGGAGCAGGACCCTACAATGAGCAGTTCTTC
CASSQDFGAGPYNEQFF
>TRBV29-1|TRBJ1-2|-|-
TGCAGCGCCACCCAACAGGGTCCGATGGGTGGCTACACCTTC
CSATQQGPMGGYTF
>TRBV7-9|TRBJ1-5|-|-
TGTGCCAGCAGCTTAGGAGTCAATCAGCCCCAGCATTTT
CASSLGVNQPQHF
>TRBV4-1|TRBJ2-7|-|-
TGCGCCAGCAGCCAAGGGATTGGCTACGAGCAGTACTTC
CASSQGIGYEQYF
>TRBV5-6|TRBJ1-1|-|TRBD1
TGTGCCAGCAGCTTGGGGACAGGGATTACTGAAGCTTTCTTT
CASSLGTGITEAFF
>TRBV7-9|TRBJ2-1|-|TRBD2
TGTGCCAGCAGCTCCCGTGCGGGGGGTTACAATGAGCAGTTCTTC
CASSSRAGGYNEQFF